One and the same sample provided the 18 T cell receptor beta chains below, sequenced in a study of beta chain features in type 1 diabetes. Expressed TCRB transcripts were sequenced after all isolated RNA was converted to cDNA. Produced via immunoSEQ multiplex PCR; TCRdb's table is partial and in-frame only. The sample shows about 140,000 clones, roughly 10% of them seen only once. Sample: central memory CD4+ T cells from blood. Receptors originate from a woman in her thirties or forties in good health.

The chain couples TRBV27 to TRBJ2-7; a possible D gene is TRBD2 (6 bases). Germline V CDR1 and CDR2: MNHEY, SMNVEV (reference sequence). The CDR3 contains 17 residues. The V and J ends lost 10 bases and 0 bases respectively, with 25 bases between them. CDR3 amino acids: CATVSIAGLPNSYEQYF. CDR3 coding DNA: TGTGCCACAGTTTCTATTGCGGGGCTACCGAACTCCTACGAGCAGTACTTC.

The chain carries TRBV18 and TRBJ1-1; 7 bases agree with TRBD1. Germline values: CDR1 KGHSH, CDR2 LQKENI. V shed 6 bases and J 4 bases; nucleotides not matched to a gene: 11. The CDR3 consists of 15 residues. The CDR3 is CASSASGGGSTEAFF. CDR3 DNA: TGTGCCAGCTCCGCCTCAGGGGGTGGGAGCACTGAAGCTTTCTTT.

This clone was counted only a few times. This chain joins TRBV25-1 and TRBJ2-5; tentative D call: TRBD1 (6 bases). The CDR3 is made up of 17 amino acids. Germline lookup yields CDR1 MGHDK and CDR2 SYGVNS. V lost 7 bases and J lost 5, with 26 bases in between. As DNA, the CDR3 is TGTGCCAGCAAGGGGGAAGGGGCAGGGTTTCACTGGGAGACCCAGTACTTC. This gives the protein CASKGEGAGFHWETQYF.

This clone came up a few times. The rearrangement links TRBV6-1 to TRBJ1-2, with TRBD1 as a possible D gene (6 bases). Trimming removed 2 bases at V and 6 bases at J, with 13 bases between. The germline V gene has CDR1 MNHNS and CDR2 SASEGT. CDR3 length equals 14 residues. The CDR3 coding sequence is TGTGCCAGCAGTGAAAGAGGACAGTCGCATGGCTACACCTTC. It specifies CASSERGQSHGYTF.

The J gene is TRBJ2-7, the V gene TRBV6-6; perhaps TRBD1 as D (5 bases). V shed 0 bases and J shed 3 bases, with 12 bases lying between them. Germline V gene lookup returns CDR1 MNHNY and CDR2 SVGAGI (reference sequence). This CDR3 spans 15 amino acids. For the CDR3, the DNA is TGTGCCAGCAGTTACTCGGCGACAGCGAACTACGAGCAGTACTTC. Its translation: CASSYSATANYEQYF.

The sample holds a few counts of this clone. J is TRBJ2-3 and V is TRBV7-9; 12 bases fit TRBD1. The CDR3 runs to 14 residues. Germline assignment: CDR1 SEHNR and CDR2 FQNEAQ (reference sequence). V gave up 10 bases and J gave up 8 bases; unmatched junction bases: 10. The CDR3 loop reads CATRGTGGFGTQYF. Here the CDR3 DNA reads TGTGCCACCCGAGGGACAGGGGGCTTTGGTACGCAGTATTTT.

The gene calls are TRBV19 and TRBJ2-2; 7 bases match TRBD2. V shed 4 bases and J 7 bases; nucleotides not matched to a gene: 3. Looked up from germline, CDR1 is LNHDA and CDR2 is SQIVND (reference sequence). The CDR3 spans 13 residues. The CDR3 DNA reads TGTGCCAGTAGTACCATAGCGGGCGGGGAGCTGTTTTTT. Translation: CASSTIAGGELFF.

There are a few counts of this clone. The chain employs TRBV5-6 and TRBJ1-1, with 10 bases matching TRBD1. After removal of 5 bases from V and 1 base from J, the junction contained 11 bases not matched to a gene. Germline lookup yields CDR1 SGHDT and CDR2 YYEEEE. CDR3 length: 17 residues. CDR3 DNA: TGTGCCAGCAGGAGACAGGGGGCTCCTGACCGGAACACTGAAGCTTTCTTT. Amino acid sequence: CASRRQGAPDRNTEAFF.

This clone turned up a few times. The genes are TRBV9 and TRBJ2-3; TRBD2 aligns across 11 bases. Germline trimming cut 2 bases from V and 1 base from J; bases unmatched to any gene: 3. The CDR3 sequence is 16 residues long. CDR1 and CDR2 from the germline V gene are SGDLS and YYNGEE. The CDR3 sequence is CASSVSGGAGTDTQYF. DNA for the CDR3: TGTGCCAGCAGCGTTAGCGGGGGGGCCGGCACAGATACGCAGTATTTT.

The gene calls are TRBV5-1 and TRBJ2-7, with D perhaps matching TRBD1 (6 bases). From germline, CDR1 is SGHRS and CDR2 YFSETQ. The germline V and J ends were trimmed by 4 bases and 4 bases, with 21 bases remaining between them. The CDR3 runs 16 residues. The CDR3 reads CASSTLEQGKGYEQYF. The CDR3 DNA follows: TGCGCCAGCAGCACCTTGGAACAGGGAAAGGGGTACGAGCAGTACTTC.

This clone was recorded a few times. J is TRBJ1-5 and V is TRBV10-3; no firm D call. Trimming took off 3 bases at V and 0 bases at J, with 3 bases between the two ends. The length of the CDR3 is 13 residues. In germline, CDR1 is ENHRY, CDR2 SYGVKD. The CDR3 DNA follows: TGTGCCATCAGTGACAATAGCAATCAGCCCCAGCATTTT. Residues: CAISDNSNQPQHF.

This clone was detected a few times. The V call is TRBV7-8, the J call TRBJ2-2, with 9 bases fitting TRBD1. The V and J ends lost 1 base and 6 bases, in that order; junction bases with no gene match: 9. The length of the CDR3 is 17 residues. The germline CDR1 and CDR2 sequences are SGHVS and FQNEAQ. CDR3 in amino acids: CASSLVTGGLVAGELFF. In DNA, the CDR3 is TGTGCCAGCAGCTTAGTAACAGGGGGCCTGGTGGCCGGGGAGCTGTTTTTT.

The V call is TRBV9, the J call TRBJ1-4; 7 bases are a match to TRBD1. Germline CDR1 and CDR2: SGDLS and YYNGEE. The CDR3 is 16 residues long. J was trimmed by 4 bases and V by 4 bases; bases with no gene match: 10. Written as DNA, the CDR3 is TGTGCCAGCAGCCCATACCAGGGGACAGTTAATGAAAAACTGTTTTTT. It specifies CASSPYQGTVNEKLFF.

The genes are TRBV19 and TRBJ1-1; 9 nucleotides align to TRBD1. CDR1 and CDR2 from the germline V gene are LNHDA and SQIVND (reference sequence). The V segment lost 5 bases and the J segment 10 bases; nucleotides outside the gene matches: 11. The CDR3 consists of 14 residues. CDR3 nucleotide sequence: TGTGCCAGTAGTCCCGGACAGGGGATCGTTGTAGCTTTCTTT. Encoded protein: CASSPGQGIVVAFF.

V is TRBV18 and J is TRBJ2-7; 13 positions match TRBD2. CDR1 and CDR2 from the germline V gene are KGHSH and LQKENI. With V trimmed by 3 bases and J by 5 bases, 4 bases remained unmatched. This CDR3 region has 15 residues. In DNA, the CDR3 is TGTGCCAGCTCACCCACTAGCGGGGGGGCCCACGAGCAGTACTTC. Amino acid sequence: CASSPTSGGAHEQYF.

In this sample, this clone turned up a few times. The chain recombines TRBV2 with TRBJ1-1; 9 nucleotides match TRBD1. Per germline, CDR1 SNHLY and CDR2 FYNNEI. The J segment lost 10 bases and the V segment lost 9 bases, leaving 15 bases of the junction unmatched. The CDR3 sequence is 14 residues long. CDR3 sequence: CARPTGQGRFGAFF. The CDR3 nucleotides are TGTGCCAGACCCACGGGACAGGGTAGGTTTGGAGCTTTCTTT. Combining the CDR3 with reference TRBV2 and TRBJ1-1 gives the whole variable domain EPEVTQTPSHQVTQMGQEVILRCVPISNHLYFYWYRQILGQKVEFLVSFYNNEISEKSEIFDDQFSVERPDGSNFTLKIRSTKLEDSAMYFCARPTGQGRFGAFFGQGTRLTVV.

The J gene is TRBJ2-1, the V gene TRBV6-1, with 8 bases that match TRBD1. V trimming: 7 bases; J trimming: 4 bases; junction bases outside the gene matches: 3. The CDR3 is made up of 13 amino acids. The germline V gene encodes CDR1 MNHNS and CDR2 SASEGT. In DNA, the CDR3 is TGTGCCAGCATGAACAGGGGGTACAATGAGCAGTTCTTC. This sequence encodes CASMNRGYNEQFF.

About this clone itself: The identical CDR3 is also encoded by other nucleotide sequences in the sample. V usage is TRBV5-4 and J usage is TRBJ2-5; 7 bases are a match to TRBD1. V lost 5 bases, J lost 2 bases, and 3 bases stayed unmatched. CDR3 length: 13 residues. Germline V CDR1 and CDR2: SGHNT, YYREEE (reference sequence). DNA of the CDR3: TGTGCCAGCAGTCCGGGACAGCAAGAGACCCAGTACTTC. Translating it yields CASSPGQQETQYF. Full variable domain (outside the CDR3, taken from reference TRBV5-4 and TRBJ2-5): ETGVTQSPTHLIKTRGQQVTLRCSSQSGHNTVSWYQQALGQGPQFIFQYYREEENGRGNFPPRFSGLQFPNYSSELNVNALELDDSALYLCASSPGQQETQYFGPGTRLLVL.